This TCR beta chain was profiled in a study of T cell responses to AZD1222 COVID-19 vaccine. The method was immunoSEQ multiplex PCR; TCRdb's version includes in-frame clones alone and lacks a portion of them. The table has approximately 120,000 clones, nearly 90% seen once; the top ten hold around 13%. For this clone: The antigen remains unidentified.

J lost 2 bases, V lost 7 bases, and 8 bases had no gene match. The CDR3 runs 15 residues. Germline V gives CDR1 SEHNR, CDR2 FQNEAQ (reference sequence). Study observations and caveats: Donors skewed white British and female; clonal diversity was possibly underestimated. Nearly half of spike-specific TCRs reportedly target variant regions that are unmutated in the B.1.351 and B.1.1.7 variants. It was only after the peak T cell response that any repertoires were sampled.

This chain joins TRBV7-9 and TRBJ2-1; 7 bases agree with TRBD1. Sequencing used peripheral blood, obtained on day 0 of MenACWY control vaccination. The sequence came from an adult in good health. CDR3 nucleotides: TGTGCCAGCACCAACAGGGGCGGCACCTACAATGAGCAGTTCTTC. Protein: CASTNRGGTYNEQFF.